This T cell receptor beta chain was sequenced in a study of beta chain features in type 1 diabetes. Study-level background: Sorted cell examination encompassed approximately 110 million cells across all samples.

This clone appeared a few times. What it binds is not known. Reverse transcribing all isolated RNA meant expressed TCRB transcripts were sequenced. Stem cell-like memory T cell samples averaged roughly 990,000 reads. Some clones are missing from TCRdb's copy, which holds only in-frame ones; the method was immunoSEQ multiplex PCR. The sample consists of some 44,000 clones, 50% of them appearing once. Findings and limits, study-wide: Possible PCR preference for shorter templates applied equally to patients and controls. Type 1 diabetes patients showed a moderate but significant shortening of TCRB CDR3s in all four CD4+ subsets.

V lost 1 base and J lost 1, with 10 bases in between. CDR1 ENHRY and CDR2 SYGVKD come from the germline V gene. CDR3 length: 15 amino acids. The chain has TRBV10-3 and TRBJ2-5; a possible D gene is TRBD2 (5 bases). The sequencing sample was made of stem cell memory CD4+ T cells from blood. This receptor was identified in a woman aged 25 to 39 in good health. The DNA for the CDR3 is TGTGCCATCAGTGAGTTTCCGGCGGGCCAAGAGACCCAGTACTTC. This sequence encodes CAISEFPAGQETQYF.